Presented here are 32 T cell receptor beta chains from one specimen sequenced in a study of blood T cell repertoires in COVID-19. Produced via immunoSEQ multiplex PCR; TCRdb's table is partial and in-frame only. The sample shows 50,000 or so clones, around four fifths of them seen only once. The sequenced sample was peripheral blood. The source is a man aged 35 to 55 with acute or convalescent COVID-19.

Turning to this clone: One junction end does not reproduce the germline sequence, and a read error may be involved. V usage is TRBV27 and J usage is TRBJ2-7; 14 bases map to TRBD2. This CDR3 has 17 amino acids. Germline CDR1 MNHEY, CDR2 SMNVEV (reference sequence). The CDR3 DNA is TGTGTCAGCAGTGCCCTTCCGGGACTAGCGGGGGCCTACGAGCAGTACTTC. It encodes CVSSALPGLAGAYEQYF.

The chain couples TRBV30 to TRBJ1-2; D perhaps matches TRBD1 (6 bases). There are 11 residues in the CDR3. Germline V gene data show CDR1 as GTSNPN and CDR2 as SVGIG (reference sequence). The V and J ends lost 4 bases and 6 bases respectively, with 9 bases between them. In DNA form, the CDR3 reads TGTGCCTGGACAGCAGGGGATGGCTACACCTTC. Its protein product is CAWTAGDGYTF. The variable domain in full, completed from reference TRBV30 and TRBJ1-2, reads SQTIHQWPATLVQPVGSPLSLECTVEGTSNPNLYWYRQAAGRGLQLLFYSVGIGQISSEVPQNLSASRPQDRQFILSSKKLLLSDSGFYLCAWTAGDGYTFGSGTRLTVV.

The chain employs TRBV5-1 and TRBJ2-2; 7 bases map to TRBD1. Germline trimming cut 1 base from V and 5 bases from J; bases unmatched to any gene: 5. The CDR3 contains 15 residues. Germline V gene sequence: CDR1 SGHRS, CDR2 YFSETQ. The chain's CDR3 is CASSLPGGRTGELFF. Here the CDR3 DNA reads TGCGCCAGCAGCTTGCCAGGGGGTAGGACCGGGGAGCTGTTTTTT.

This chain connects TRBV11-2 to TRBJ2-7; TRBD1 aligns across 8 bases. The CDR3 covers 16 residues. V trimming: 5 bases; J trimming: 0 bases; junction bases outside the gene matches: 9. CDR1 is SGHAT, CDR2 FQNNGV, per germline. The CDR3 sequence is CASSPPLGQDSYEQYF. The CDR3, as DNA: TGTGCCAGCAGCCCCCCTTTGGGACAGGACTCCTACGAGCAGTACTTC.

This clone was found a few times. The J gene is TRBJ2-7, the V gene TRBV2; D is unclear. Trimming took off 2 bases at V and 2 bases at J, with 10 bases between the two ends. The germline CDR1 and CDR2 sequences are SNHLY and FYNNEI. CDR3 length: 14 amino acids. The CDR3 DNA follows: TGTGCCAGCAGTGAATGGTACAATCCCTACGAGCAGTACTTC. Translating gives CASSEWYNPYEQYF.

The chain links TRBV2 to TRBJ2-3, with D unresolved. The CDR3 consists of 12 residues. Germline CDR1 reads SNHLY; CDR2 reads FYNNEI. With 6 bases removed from V and 0 bases from J, the gap between germline ends came to 4 bases. CDR3 sequence: CASSESTDTQYF. The CDR3 coding sequence is TGTGCCAGCAGCGAGAGCACAGATACGCAGTATTTT.

The chain is built from TRBV19 and TRBJ1-5, with 7 bases fitting TRBD1. The length of the CDR3 is 18 residues. The germline V gene encodes CDR1 LNHDA and CDR2 SQIVND (reference sequence). With V trimmed by 1 base and J by 2 bases, 11 bases remained unmatched. The CDR3 protein is CASSIVGGSIKGNQPQHF. CDR3 in DNA: TGTGCCAGTAGTATAGTAGGGGGCTCGATTAAGGGCAATCAGCCCCAGCATTTT.

The chain combines TRBV6-5 with TRBJ2-7; 7 bases are shared with TRBD2. The germline V gene encodes CDR1 MNHEY and CDR2 SVGAGI. The V gene end was trimmed by 8 bases and the J gene end by 2 bases; junction bases not matched to a gene: 6. This CDR3 is built from 13 residues. The CDR3 sequence: CASCNGGTYEQYF. The CDR3 coding sequence is TGTGCCAGCTGCAACGGGGGGACCTACGAGCAGTACTTC.

This clone was observed a few times. This chain uses TRBV7-2 with TRBJ1-4; 7 bases match TRBD1. The CDR3 loop spans 13 amino acids. CDR1 is SGHTA and CDR2 is FQGNSA in the germline V gene. J was trimmed by 8 bases and V by 5 bases; bases with no gene match: 5. CDR3 sequence reads: CASSVGTAEKLFF. The CDR3 DNA follows: TGTGCCAGCAGCGTAGGGACAGCCGAAAAACTGTTTTTT.

The V and J genes are TRBV3-1 (or the pseudogene TRBV3-2) and TRBJ1-6; 7 bases match TRBD1. CDR1 and CDR2 (germline): LGHDT, YNNKEL (reference sequence). Trimming cost V 7 bases and J 9 bases; bases outside gene matches: 3. The CDR3 runs to 12 residues. The CDR3 DNA follows: TGTGCCAGCACGACAGGGTCTTCACCCCTCCACTTT. Its translation is CASTTGSSPLHF.

The rearrangement links TRBV27 to TRBJ1-4; 12 bases are shared with TRBD1. The CDR3 is 18 amino acids. Germline lookup yields CDR1 MNHEY and CDR2 SMNVEV (reference sequence). After removal of 2 bases from V and 2 bases from J, the junction contained 6 bases not matched to a gene. This CDR3 is CASSLRRDRGRTNEKLFF. The CDR3 DNA is TGTGCCAGCAGTTTAAGGCGGGACAGGGGGCGGACTAATGAAAAACTGTTTTTT.

The rearrangement uses TRBV20-1 and TRBJ1-2; D unresolved. Per germline, CDR1 DFQATT and CDR2 SNEGSKA (reference sequence). The CDR3 loop spans 9 amino acids. The ends were cut back, 6 bases at V and 12 bases at J, with 11 bases in the middle. The CDR3 bases are TGCAGTGCCGGTACTACGGACACCTTC. The encoded protein is CSAGTTDTF.

The J gene is TRBJ2-7, the V gene TRBV10-3; tentative D call: TRBD2 (6 bases). Germline loops: CDR1 ENHRY, CDR2 SYGVKD. CDR3 size: 14 residues. V dropped 3 bases and J dropped 3 bases, with 12 bases sitting between them. CDR3 protein: CAISEIPEGYEQYF. In nucleotides, the CDR3 is TGTGCCATCAGTGAAATTCCGGAGGGCTACGAGCAGTACTTC.

CDR3 DNA sequence: TGTGCCATCAGTGAACAGGACACTGAAGCTTTCTTT. The encoded protein is CAISEQDTEAFF. The V gene is TRBV10-3, the J gene TRBJ1-1, with D possibly TRBD1 on 5 matching bases. V lost 3 bases to trimming and J lost 3 bases, with 5 bases between them. CDR1 is ENHRY and CDR2 is SYGVKD in the germline V gene. The CDR3 is 12 amino acids.

This chain joins TRBV9 and TRBJ1-2, with D perhaps TRBD1 (5 bases). The CDR3 length is 13 residues. Per the germline V gene, CDR1 is SGDLS and CDR2 is YYNGEE. Between the trimmed V and J ends, which lost 6 bases and 5 bases, there was a span of 14 bases. This CDR3 reads CASTKDTPYGYTF. The CDR3 DNA reads TGTGCCAGCACCAAGGACACGCCATATGGCTACACCTTC.

In its sample, this clone was seen once. This chain uses TRBV15 with TRBJ1-4; D is possibly TRBD1 (6 bases). This CDR3 region has 16 residues. The V end lost 0 bases, the J end lost 8 bases, and 16 bases lay between the germline ends. CDR1 and CDR2 from the germline V gene are LNHNV and YYDKDF (reference sequence). The CDR3 sequence is CATSREISLGQEKLFF. Here the CDR3 DNA reads TGTGCCACCAGCAGAGAGATTAGTTTAGGACAGGAAAAACTGTTTTTT. The variable domain in full, completed from reference TRBV15 and TRBJ1-4, reads DAMVIQNPRYQVTQFGKPVTLSCSQTLNHNVMYWYQQKSSQAPKLLFHYYDKDFNNEADTPDNFQSRRPNTSFCFLDIRSPGLGDTAMYLCATSREISLGQEKLFFGSGTQLSVL.

The V call is TRBV14, the J call TRBJ2-5, with a tentative D call TRBD1 (5 bases). The CDR3 runs to 12 residues. Trimming cost V 6 bases and J 5 bases, with 10 bases left between them. Per germline, CDR1 SGHDN and CDR2 FVKESK. Here the CDR3 reads CASSRQRETQYF. CDR3 DNA: TGTGCCAGCAGTCGACAGAGGGAGACCCAGTACTTC. The full variable domain, with the rest looked up from reference TRBV14 and TRBJ2-5, is EAGVTQFPSHSVIEKGQTVTLRCDPISGHDNLYWYRRVMGKEIKFLLHFVKESKQDESGMPNNRFLAERTGGTYSTLKVQPAELEDSGVYFCASSRQRETQYFGPGTRLLVL.

This CDR3 reads CASSLLANSPLHF. The CDR3 region has the DNA TGTGCCAGCAGTTTATTAGCGAATTCACCCCTCCACTTT. V usage is TRBV12-3 or TRBV12-4 and J usage is TRBJ1-6; no clear D gene. Trimming removed 2 bases at V and 7 bases at J, with 6 bases between. The CDR3 length is 13 residues.

The rearrangement joins TRBV6-1 to TRBJ2-7, with TRBD1 matching over 9 bases. V shed 3 bases and J 2 bases; nucleotides not matched to a gene: 5. The CDR3 consists of 15 residues. Germline CDR1 is MNHNS and CDR2 is SASEGT. CDR3 residues: CASSDAGTGTYEQYF. The CDR3 nucleotides are TGTGCCAGCAGTGATGCGGGGACAGGGACCTACGAGCAGTACTTC.

V usage is TRBV7-2 and J usage is TRBJ1-6; D not resolved. Trimming took off 0 bases at V and 7 bases at J, with 13 bases between the two ends. CDR1 and CDR2 (germline): SGHTA, FQGNSA. This CDR3 spans 16 amino acids. The DNA for the CDR3 is TGTGCCAGCAGCTTAGCTGGTGGCAGGTGGAATTCACCCCTCCACTTT. Amino acid sequence: CASSLAGGRWNSPLHF.

The chain joins TRBV6-6 to TRBJ1-1; D gene ambiguous. The V end lost 4 bases, the J end lost 5 bases, and 14 bases lay between the germline ends. The germline CDR1 and CDR2 sequences are MNHNY and SVGAGI (reference sequence). This CDR3 has 14 amino acids. The CDR3 spells CASSSILRETEAFF. The CDR3 nucleotides read TGTGCCAGCAGTTCTATTCTGCGGGAGACTGAAGCTTTCTTT.

The CDR3 sequence: CASRSGQGASRTEAFF. In DNA, the CDR3 is TGTGCCAGCCGTTCGGGACAGGGGGCAAGTCGCACTGAAGCTTTCTTT. The chain joins TRBV6-2 or TRBV6-3 to TRBJ1-1, with TRBD1 matching 12 bases. Germline V CDR1 and CDR2: MNHEY, SVGEGT. V trimming: 8 bases; J trimming: 4 bases; junction bases outside the gene matches: 11. The CDR3 totals 16 residues.

This clone was seen only a few times. The chain is built from TRBV7-9 and TRBJ1-6; 8 nucleotides match TRBD1. The CDR3 has 14 residues. Germline V gene data show CDR1 as SEHNR and CDR2 as FQNEAQ (reference sequence). Losses at the gene ends were 5 bases for V and 10 bases for J; bases not matched to a gene: 7. Here the CDR3 reads CASSRDRRDSPLHF. The DNA for the CDR3 is TGTGCCAGCAGCCGGGACAGGCGGGACTCACCCCTCCACTTT.

The chain joins TRBV6-2 or TRBV6-3 to TRBJ2-2, with no clear D. The CDR3 is 12 residues long. Germline CDR1 MNHEY, CDR2 SVGEGT. V lost 4 bases, J lost 8 bases, and 8 bases lay in between. CDR3 bases: TGTGCCAGCAGTTCCCCCAGAGGGGAGCTGTTTTTT. It specifies CASSSPRGELFF.

The chain uses TRBV27 and TRBJ2-1; 13 bases match TRBD2. Germline V gene data show CDR1 as MNHEY and CDR2 as SMNVEV (reference sequence). The CDR3 contains 18 residues. V lost 4 bases and J lost 10; bases outside the gene matches: 16. The DNA for the CDR3 is TGTGCCAGCAGTTCCTATAACCGCGGGACTAGCGGGGTCTTGGAGCAGTTCTTC. The encoded protein is CASSSYNRGTSGVLEQFF.

As to this clone: The missing conserved phenylalanine or tryptophan at the end of this CDR3 makes a read error likely. The DNA is left out, because the CDR3 cannot be placed on it with certainty; the CDR3 is given as TCRdb lists it. The rearrangement joins TRBV12-3 or TRBV12-4 to TRBJ2-3; the D call in the table, TRBD2, was not verified against the DNA. With termini counted, the CDR3 has 12 amino acids. The CDR3 sequence is CASSVTSGYSVI.

The V call is TRBV7-2, the J call TRBJ1-4, with a weak D call TRBD1 (5 bases). The CDR3 is 16 amino acids. CDR1 and CDR2 (germline): SGHTA, FQGNSA. V was pared by 5 bases and J by 0 bases, with 13 bases between. This CDR3 reads CASSPAGGATNEKLFF. The CDR3 DNA reads as TGTGCCAGCAGCCCCGCGGGGGGTGCAACTAATGAAAAACTGTTTTTT.

This clone was observed a few times. The chain recombines TRBV6-5 with TRBJ1-5, with 11 bases aligning to TRBD1. The CDR3 spans 15 residues. In germline, CDR1 is MNHEY, CDR2 SVGAGI. J lost 5 bases, V lost 7 bases, and 7 bases had no gene match. CDR3 loop: CASTGTGGFYQPQHF. DNA for the CDR3: TGTGCCAGCACCGGGACAGGGGGTTTTTATCAGCCCCAGCATTTT.

The chain joins TRBV28 to TRBJ2-5; 7 bases are shared with TRBD1. J lost 2 bases, V lost 5 bases, and 5 bases had no gene match. Germline V gene sequence: CDR1 MDHEN, CDR2 SYDVKM. This CDR3 is built from 14 residues. The CDR3 bases are TGTGCCAGCAGTCCAGGGGGTGCACAAGAGACCCAGTACTTC. Protein product: CASSPGGAQETQYF.

Only a few counts were recorded for this clone. In nucleotides, the CDR3 is TGCGCCAGCAGTTACCAGCAGCCGGGACATCCTAATTCACCCCTCCACTTT. Encoded protein: CASSYQQPGHPNSPLHF. The chain is built from TRBV10-2 and TRBJ1-6; a weak D match, TRBD1 (6 bases). The CDR3 consists of 17 residues. Per the germline V gene, CDR1 is WSHSY and CDR2 is SAAADI. Trimming shortened V by 5 bases and J by 6 bases, and 20 bases separated the two germline ends.

J is TRBJ2-5 and V is TRBV5-1, with 12 bases fitting TRBD2. Germline CDR1 and CDR2: SGHRS and YFSETQ. J gave up 4 bases and V 3 bases, and 4 bases lay outside the gene matches. This CDR3 is 15 amino acids long. CDR3 DNA sequence: TGCGCCAGCAGCTCCGGACTAGCGGGGCGAGAGACCCAGTACTTC. Its translation: CASSSGLAGRETQYF.

V and J are TRBV7-9 and TRBJ1-1; TRBD1 matches 9 bases. The CDR3 is 12 amino acids. Germline V gives CDR1 SEHNR, CDR2 FQNEAQ (reference sequence). With 5 bases clipped from V and 10 bases from J, the junction kept 5 bases outside the gene matches. This chain's CDR3 is CASSQKDRGAFF. The CDR3 nucleotides read TGTGCCAGCAGCCAGAAGGACAGGGGAGCTTTCTTT.